These 29 T cell receptor beta chains were sequenced from one sample in a study of T cell repertoires in cytomegalovirus infection. These receptors are not linked to any known antigen. TCRdb re-called the reads with MiXCR, one entry per CDR3 protein. Among more than 300,000 distinct CDR3 sequences listed, roughly 34% were seen once. Sequenced here: cultured PBMCs, sampled from culture after CMV antigen stimulation. The receptor set was obtained from a human donor in good health (CMV status not recorded). Some clones in this sample may be carry-over from other donors' samples.

This clonotype was seen more than once but under ten times. This sequence joins TRBV6-1 and TRBJ1-4; D is undetermined. The germline V gene encodes CDR1 MNHNS and CDR2 SASEGT. The CDR3 is 15 residues long. V was clipped by 6 bases and J by 8 bases, with 19 bases between them. As DNA, the CDR3 is TGTGCCAGCAGGGAGTCGGTCCGGAGGGAAGAAAAACTGTTTTTT. Protein product: CASRESVRREEKLFF.

The chain uses TRBV27 and TRBJ1-2; 11 bases map to TRBD1. CDR3 length: 15 amino acids. The V segment lost 3 bases and the J segment 7 bases; nucleotides outside the gene matches: 7. Germline loops: CDR1 MNHEY, CDR2 SMNVEV (reference sequence). Here the CDR3 reads CASSFGQGARGGYTF. For the CDR3, the DNA is TGTGCCAGCAGTTTCGGACAGGGGGCTCGGGGTGGCTACACCTTC.

This clonotype was counted at least ten times. This rearrangement joins TRBV28 to TRBJ2-7; either TRBD1 or TRBD2 may supply D (5 bases each). This CDR3 is built from 13 residues. V lost 11 bases and J 4 bases, leaving 18 bases between the germline ends. From germline, CDR1 is MDHEN and CDR2 SYDVKM. The CDR3 DNA reads TGTGCCTCCCGGGACGCCGCAATTTACGAGCAGTACGTC. Translated: CASRDAAIYEQYV.

This sequence joins TRBV4-1 and TRBJ2-7, with 10 bases identical to TRBD2. The ends lost 3 bases at V and 4 bases at J; junction bases unmatched: 12. Germline V gives CDR1 MGHRA, CDR2 YSYEKL. CDR3 length: 17 residues. Here the CDR3 reads CASSQTLAGEGGYEQYV. In nucleotides, the CDR3 is TGCGCCAGCAGCCAGACTCTAGCGGGAGAGGGTGGGTACGAGCAGTACGTC.

The chain combines TRBV19 with TRBJ2-5; 11 bases are a match to TRBD2. The junction had 2 bases not matched to a gene; V was cut back by 3 bases and J by 2 bases. The germline gives CDR1 LNHDA, CDR2 SQIVND (reference sequence). The CDR3 runs 15 residues. The CDR3 sequence: CASSMTSGAQETQYF. The CDR3 nucleotides read TGTGCCAGTAGTATGACTAGCGGGGCTCAAGAGACCCAGTACTTC.

The V call is TRBV27, the J call TRBJ1-5; D gene uncertain. Trimming removed 5 bases from V and 7 bases from J, with 12 bases in between. Per the germline V gene, CDR1 is MNHEY and CDR2 is SMNVEV (reference sequence). The CDR3 extends over 13 amino acids. The CDR3 here is CASSPLDGQPQHF. DNA for the CDR3: TGTGCCAGCAGTCCCTTGGATGGCCAGCCCCAGCATTTT.

J is TRBJ2-7 and V is TRBV6-6; the D gene could be TRBD1 or TRBD2 (5 bases each). V lost 2 bases to trimming and J lost 7 bases, with 21 bases between them. The CDR3 contains 16 residues. Germline CDR1 reads MNHNY; CDR2 reads SVGAGI (reference sequence). The CDR3 nucleotides are TGTGCCAGCAGTTACCCGAGAGGTGGGGGAATATATGAGCAGTACTTC. As protein: CASSYPRGGGIYEQYF.

This clonotype was found a few times. The chain recombines TRBV6-1 with TRBJ2-5; the D gene is possibly TRBD1 (5 bases). Trimming removed 5 bases from V and 0 bases from J, with 13 bases in between. CDR1 MNHNS and CDR2 SASEGT come from the germline V gene. This CDR3 has 15 residues. Here the CDR3 DNA reads TGTGCCAGCAGTTACAGGCAGAGCAACCAAGAGACCCAGTACTTC. This codes for CASSYRQSNQETQYF.

V and J are TRBV19 and TRBJ2-5, with 11 bases fitting TRBD1. Unmatched junction bases numbered 5, after V lost 6 bases and J lost 5 bases. This CDR3 is 14 amino acids long. The V gene's germline CDR1 is LNHDA and CDR2 SQIVND (reference sequence). The CDR3 loop is CASSGQGAFETQYF. The CDR3 DNA follows: TGTGCCAGTAGCGGACAGGGGGCTTTTGAGACCCAGTACTTC.

The chain links TRBV19 to TRBJ1-1; D gene ambiguous. The germline gives CDR1 LNHDA, CDR2 SQIVND (reference sequence). Trimming pared 8 bases from V and 8 bases from J, leaving 18 bases between. CDR3 size: 13 residues. CDR3: CASHPPVGLEAFF. The CDR3 DNA is TGTGCCAGTCACCCCCCCGTCGGACTAGAAGCTTTCTTT.

This chain joins TRBV7-2 and TRBJ2-1; 10 positions agree with TRBD2. With V trimmed by 2 bases and J by 8 bases, 6 bases remained unmatched. Germline-derived CDR1 and CDR2 are SGHTA and FQGNSA. The CDR3 length is 15 residues. CDR3 residues: CASSLQAGGPDEQFF. The CDR3 nucleotides are TGTGCCAGCAGCTTACAAGCGGGAGGGCCGGATGAGCAGTTCTTC.

This clonotype appeared once. This sequence joins TRBV12-5 and TRBJ2-3; D is possibly TRBD2 (7 bases). Trimming shortened V by 3 bases and J by 1 base, and 20 bases separated the two germline ends. The CDR3 extends over 18 amino acids. The germline CDR1 and CDR2 sequences are LGHNT and FRNRAP. CDR3 in DNA: TGTGCTAGTGGTTTCCCCAGGAGGGGGGGCGCCGGCACAGATACGCAGTATTTT. It translates to CASGFPRRGGAGTDTQYF.

This clonotype was recorded at least ten times. The rearrangement uses TRBV7-8 and TRBJ2-1; TRBD2 aligns across 10 bases. J gave up 4 bases and V 5 bases, and 8 bases lay outside the gene matches. This CDR3 contains 16 residues. Per germline, CDR1 SGHVS and CDR2 FQNEAQ. The CDR3 coding sequence is TGTGCCAGCAGCCGTGACGGACTAGCGGTATACAATGAGCAGTTCTTC. Translated, it gives CASSRDGLAVYNEQFF.

This chain links TRBV28 with TRBJ1-2; D call uncertain. Germline V gene data show CDR1 as MDHEN and CDR2 as SYDVKM. This CDR3 spans 12 amino acids. V lost 10 bases, J lost 3 bases, and 12 bases lay in between. The CDR3 DNA reads as TGTGCCATCTTGGAACAAGACTATGGCTACACCTTC. Protein product: CAILEQDYGYTF.

This clonotype was recorded at least ten times. J is TRBJ1-4 and V is TRBV7-8; 7 bases fit TRBD1. Per germline, CDR1 SGHVS and CDR2 FQNEAQ. Losses at the gene ends were 5 bases for V and 4 bases for J; bases not matched to a gene: 4. The CDR3 length is 14 residues. In nucleotides, the CDR3 is TGTGCCAGCAGCCAAGGACAGGTTAATGAAAAACTGTTTTTT. Translation gives CASSQGQVNEKLFF.

The chain uses TRBV11-1 and TRBJ2-1; maybe TRBD2 (6 bases). Per germline, CDR1 SGHAT and CDR2 FQDESV (reference sequence). The germline V and J ends were trimmed by 5 bases and 2 bases, with 16 bases remaining between them. The length of the CDR3 is 16 residues. This CDR3 is CASSPSRDSTYNEQFF. Here the CDR3 DNA reads TGTGCCAGCAGCCCGAGCCGGGACTCTACCTACAATGAGCAGTTCTTC.

This clonotype showed up just a few times. The chain joins TRBV27 to TRBJ1-6; D is unclear. Germline-derived CDR1 and CDR2 are MNHEY and SMNVEV (reference sequence). This CDR3 has 15 residues. V gave up 6 bases and J gave up 10 bases, with 19 bases separating them. In DNA, the CDR3 is TGTGCCAGCAGCTCAAAATCAAAAGGGATCTCACCCCTCCACTTT. Residues: CASSSKSKGISPLHF.

This clonotype was seen only a few times. The genes are TRBV19 and TRBJ1-4; D not certain. CDR1 and CDR2 from the germline V gene are LNHDA and SQIVND (reference sequence). V was clipped by 6 bases and J by 3 bases, with 11 bases between them. The CDR3 contains 14 residues. The CDR3: CASRPLRSNEKLFF. Here the CDR3 DNA reads TGTGCCAGTAGGCCCTTACGATCTAATGAAAAACTGTTTTTT.

This clonotype was observed a few times. The chain combines TRBV12-3 or TRBV12-4 with TRBJ2-3, with D possibly TRBD2 on 6 matching bases. V was pared by 7 bases and J by 8 bases, with 16 bases between. The CDR3 runs to 13 residues. The CDR3 sequence is CASNPGGPGTQYF. The CDR3 DNA reads as TGTGCCAGCAATCCCGGGGGTCCAGGTACGCAGTATTTT.

This clonotype was found a few times. This rearrangement joins TRBV12-3 or TRBV12-4 to TRBJ2-3, with TRBD1 matching over 9 bases. Trimming at V came to 5 bases and at J to 11 bases, leaving 8 bases not matched to a gene. The CDR3 covers 13 residues. The DNA for the CDR3 is TGTGCCAGCAGTCCGCGGGACAGGGCCGGGCAGTATTTT. Amino acid sequence: CASSPRDRAGQYF.

V gene TRBV6-6 combines with J gene TRBJ2-7, with TRBD2 as a possible D gene (6 bases). The V gene's germline CDR1 is MNHNY and CDR2 SVGAGI (reference sequence). This CDR3 region has 16 residues. V was shortened by 3 bases and J by 1 base, with 16 bases between the two germline ends. Here the CDR3 DNA reads TGTGCCAGCAGTTATCCTCCTAGCGCATATTCCTACGAGCAGTACGTC. This sequence encodes CASSYPPSAYSYEQYV.

V is TRBV20-1 and J is TRBJ1-4; no definite D call. The CDR3 has 16 residues. CDR1 and CDR2 from the germline V gene are DFQATT and SNEGSKA (reference sequence). V dropped 0 bases and J dropped 15 bases, with 26 bases sitting between them. CDR3 sequence (DNA): TGCAGTGCTAGAGAACCGCAGGAAGACCCCAGAAAAATAGTGTTTTTT. This encodes CSAREPQEDPRKIVFF.

This clonotype was found a few times. CDR3 sequence (DNA): TGTGCCAGCAGTTACTTTCAGAACCGCCAAGAGACCCAGTACTTC. The encoded protein is CASSYFQNRQETQYF. The chain recombines TRBV6-6 with TRBJ2-5, with no clear D. The CDR3 is made up of 15 amino acids. The V gene lost 1 base and the J gene lost 1 base, with 10 bases spanning the gap. Looked up from germline, CDR1 is MNHNY and CDR2 is SVGAGI (reference sequence).

This clonotype showed up just a few times. This chain joins TRBV7-8 and TRBJ2-7; no clear D. CDR1 and CDR2 (germline): SGHVS, FQNEAQ. CDR3 length equals 13 residues. V gave up 4 bases and J gave up 1 base, with 8 bases separating them. The CDR3 spells CASSSDTSYEQYF. DNA for the CDR3: TGTGCCAGCAGCTCTGACACATCCTACGAGCAGTACTTC.

The chain recombines TRBV6-8 with TRBJ1-5; the D is unclear. From germline, CDR1 is MNHGY and CDR2 SAAAGT. The CDR3 is 15 amino acids. The V end lost 6 bases, the J end lost 5 bases, and 17 bases lay between the germline ends. CDR3 sequence reads: CASSVPGRLDQPQHF. CDR3 DNA: TGTGCCAGCAGCGTTCCGGGGAGACTAGATCAGCCCCAGCATTTT.

The gene calls are TRBV28 and TRBJ1-1; no clear D gene. The germline V gene encodes CDR1 MDHEN and CDR2 SYDVKM. The CDR3 loop spans 15 amino acids. Trimming left V 1 base short and J 2 bases short, with 11 bases between. CDR3 protein: CASSLLVGTNTEAFF. Written as DNA, the CDR3 is TGTGCCAGCAGTTTATTGGTTGGCACTAACACTGAAGCTTTCTTT.

This clonotype was counted once. This chain's CDR3 is CSADRRAGANVLTF. The CDR3 DNA reads as TGCAGTGCTGACCGGAGGGCTGGGGCCAACGTCCTGACTTTC. This sequence joins TRBV20-1 and TRBJ2-6, with D possibly being TRBD2 (6 bases). V was shortened by 5 bases and J by 2 bases, with 10 bases between the two germline ends. There are 14 residues in the CDR3. Germline assignment: CDR1 DFQATT and CDR2 SNEGSKA (reference sequence).

This clonotype has only a few counts. The chain couples TRBV10-3 to TRBJ2-5; 8 bases are a match to TRBD1. The CDR3 is 16 amino acids. Germline lookup yields CDR1 ENHRY and CDR2 SYGVKD. The J segment lost 5 bases and the V segment lost 4 bases, leaving 12 bases of the junction unmatched. The CDR3 DNA is TGTGCCATCAGTGCCGGGGACAGGCGGGGTGAGGAGACCCAGTACTTC. It specifies CAISAGDRRGEETQYF.

V usage is TRBV11-3 and J usage is TRBJ2-2; D is unresolved. Germline V lookup: CDR1 SGHNT, CDR2 YENEEA. The CDR3 has 14 amino acids. V was trimmed by 1 base and J by 7 bases, leaving 10 bases between them. In DNA form, the CDR3 reads TGTGCCAGCAGCTTAGGACCCAAAGACGGGGAGCTGTTTTTT. Encoded protein: CASSLGPKDGELFF.